This T cell receptor (beta chain) was found in a study of blood T cell repertoires in COVID-19 (TCRdb year 2020). Concerning the study at large: Samples from collaborators originated in the United States, Italy and Spain and spanned both the acute and convalescent phases of COVID-19. The material from the prospective study consisted of cDNA or gDNA derived from T cells, B-cell-depleted T cells, or PBMCs. Subjects who had been exposed to COVID-19, were actively infected with it, or had recovered from it provided the deeply sampled blood TCRbeta repertoires that made up the dataset. The repertoires were made available in a free public database intended to serve as a resource for research on the immune response to SARS-CoV-2. The samples were drawn from the first 160 participants of the ongoing ImmuneRACE study and from 950 to 1,500 subjects provided by 6 global collaborators. A de-identified subject ID, COVID-19 status, age in years and sex were almost always included in the sample metadata. Where available, HLA class I and class II types were obtained from metadata supplied by the sample provider rather than from assay-based typing.

This clone showed up just once. It has no known antigen specificity. The record has no base qualities; no much larger clone is one base away. Reading the germline V gene gives CDR1 MGHDK and CDR2 SYGVNS. The CDR3 measures 12 amino acids from cysteine to phenylalanine. The read is trimmed to its CDR3 DNA, 36 bases read in frame from base 1. The junction carries 7 bases between V and J, which are trimmed by 6 bases and 2 bases respectively. Broad study findings and their caveats: The quantity of clinical and demographic metadata differed by source and by participant and was supplied without curation.

TCRbeta CDR3 regions were amplified from genomic DNA by means of the immunoSEQ Assay, a bias-controlled multiplex PCR. Processing in the source paper ran as follows. Nucleated cell counts per sample were estimated from amplification of reference gene primers within the assay. Sequence reads were collapsed and filtered to measure the absolute abundance of every unique TCRbeta CDR3 rearrangement. For each sample, productive Simpson clonality was calculated as the square root of Simpson's diversity index across productive rearrangements. This immuneACCESS table, as held by TCRdb, lists in-frame sequences with V and J called but not all clones. Of the missing ones, under half trace to an unresolved V gene in checked studies; the others have no known cause. V, J and clone size reflect that table, while D and trimming were determined from the DNA. The sample table holds roughly 230,000 clones, of which about four fifths were seen once. Together, the top ten hold roughly 8.7% of the sample.

The collaborating institutions used their own protocols to collect whole blood in K2EDTA tubes. For TCRbeta analysis, collaborators shipped samples as frozen whole blood, isolated PBMCs, or DNA extracted from either of those sample types. The chain couples TRBV25-1 to TRBJ1-2, with the D gene not confidently named. The clonotype originates from a man between 35 and 55 years old with active or convalescent COVID-19. Source material: peripheral blood. CDR3 loop: CASRRENYGYTF. The DNA sequence is TGTGCCAGCAGACGGGAGAACTATGGCTACACCTTC.